Listed here are 11 T cell receptor beta chains from one sample, sequenced in a study of identical twins. TCRdb itself ran the 5' RACE reads through MiXCR, one entry per CDR3 protein. The sample shows hundreds of thousands of distinct CDR3 sequences, approximately 24% of them seen only once. This sample also appeared in a second study, on T cells expressing NK-cell markers.

The specimen was CD4+ T cells sorted from blood. The receptors were sampled from a woman in her late teens or twenties in good health.

This chain uses TRBV5-1 with TRBJ2-7; TRBD2 agrees at 14 bases. This CDR3 is built from 16 residues. With 4 bases clipped from V and 4 bases from J, the junction kept 7 bases outside the gene matches. In germline, CDR1 is SGHRS, CDR2 YFSETQ. CDR3 in amino acids: CASSGRGLAGGYEQYF. The CDR3 DNA sequence: TGCGCCAGCAGCGGTCGAGGACTAGCGGGAGGTTACGAGCAGTACTTC. The full variable domain, in which reference TRBV5-1 and TRBJ2-7 provide the parts outside the CDR3, is KAGVTQTPRYLIKTRGQQVTLSCSPISGHRSVSWYQQTPGQGLQFLFEYFSETQRNKGNFPGRFSGRQFSNSRSEMNVSTLELGDSALYLCASSGRGLAGGYEQYFGPGTRLTVT.

This clonotype was detected only a few times. V gene TRBV20-1 combines with J gene TRBJ1-2; TRBD1 might be the D (5 bases). The CDR3 covers 12 residues. Germline V CDR1 and CDR2: DFQATT, SNEGSKA (reference sequence). The V end lost 6 bases, the J end lost 4 bases, and 12 bases lay between the germline ends. The CDR3 nucleotides read TGCAGTGCGGGTGGGGGAAGCTATGGCTACACCTTC. It codes for CSAGGGSYGYTF.

This chain connects TRBV27 to TRBJ2-7; D might be TRBD1 (5 bases). V lost 10 bases and J lost 5, with 12 bases in between. The CDR3 is 11 amino acids. CDR1 and CDR2 (germline): MNHEY, SMNVEV (reference sequence). The CDR3 DNA follows: TGTGCCACCAGGTTCAGGGACGAGCAGTACTTC. Translation: CATRFRDEQYF.

This clonotype was counted a few times. The chain is built from TRBV5-1 and TRBJ2-1; 15 nucleotides line up with TRBD2. CDR3 length: 17 amino acids. Trimming removed 4 bases from V and 5 bases from J; junction bases left unmatched: 7. CDR1 and CDR2 (germline): SGHRS, YFSETQ. CDR3 residues: CASSLGLAGGYNNEQFF. In DNA, the CDR3 is TGCGCCAGCAGCCTGGGACTAGCGGGGGGTTATAACAATGAGCAGTTCTTC.

In this sample, this clonotype turned up a few times. This chain links TRBV27 with TRBJ1-1, with TRBD1 as a possible D gene (5 bases). Trimming removed 6 bases from V and 3 bases from J, with 17 bases in between. The V gene's germline CDR1 is MNHEY and CDR2 SMNVEV (reference sequence). The CDR3 sequence is 15 residues long. The CDR3 coding sequence is TGTGCCAGCAGACCCGGGTCCAGGGAGGACACTGAAGCTTTCTTT. This encodes CASRPGSREDTEAFF.

The gene calls are TRBV11-2 and TRBJ1-1, with 9 positions matching TRBD1. The V gene's germline CDR1 is SGHAT and CDR2 FQNNGV. Trimming cost V 4 bases and J 0 bases; bases outside gene matches: 6. CDR3 length: 16 amino acids. CDR3 nucleotide sequence: TGTGCCAGCAGCTCACCAAGGACAGGGGTGAACACTGAAGCTTTCTTT. This codes for CASSSPRTGVNTEAFF.

In this sample, this clonotype turned up a few times. V is TRBV18 and J is TRBJ1-2; 8 nucleotides agree with TRBD1. The CDR3 contains 13 residues. Germline assignment: CDR1 KGHSH and CDR2 LQKENI. V shed 2 bases and J 8 bases; nucleotides not matched to a gene: 4. The CDR3 nucleotides are TGTGCCAGCTCACCAGGGACAGGTGAAGGCTACACCTTC. The encoded protein is CASSPGTGEGYTF. Using reference TRBV18 and TRBJ1-2 for the parts outside the CDR3, the full variable domain is NAGVMQNPRHLVRRRGQEARLRCSPMKGHSHVYWYRQLPEEGLKFMVYLQKENIIDESGMPKERFSAEFPKEGPSILRIQQVVRGDSAAYFCASSPGTGEGYTFGSGTRLTVV.

This clonotype was counted only a few times. The chain recombines TRBV29-1 with TRBJ2-2; the D gene is possibly TRBD1 (5 bases). Germline-derived CDR1 and CDR2 are SQVTM and ANQGSEA. Trimming took 7 bases from V and 0 from J, leaving 18 bases between them. The CDR3 contains 16 residues. CDR3 region: CSALKVKGPNTGELFF. The CDR3 nucleotides read TGCAGCGCCCTAAAGGTAAAGGGGCCGAACACCGGGGAGCTGTTTTTT.

The J gene is TRBJ2-7, the V gene TRBV4-2; perhaps TRBD2 as D (6 bases). Trimming stripped 0 bases from V and 0 bases from J, with 12 bases between. The germline gives CDR1 LGHNA, CDR2 YNFKEQ. The CDR3 covers 16 residues. Here the CDR3 reads CASSQDRTIPSYEQYF. DNA for the CDR3: TGTGCCAGCAGCCAAGACAGGACTATTCCCTCCTACGAGCAGTACTTC.

The chain uses TRBV12-3 or TRBV12-4 and TRBJ1-6; 10 bases line up with TRBD1. The CDR3 has 13 amino acids. Trimming removed 6 bases from V and 7 bases from J; junction bases left unmatched: 0. CDR3 amino acids: CASRTGGNSPLHF. As DNA, the CDR3 is TGTGCCAGCAGGACAGGGGGCAATTCACCCCTCCACTTT.

V gene TRBV18 combines with J gene TRBJ2-6; D may be TRBD2 (6 bases). Trimming stripped 1 base from V and 3 bases from J, with 10 bases between. CDR3 size: 16 residues. The germline CDR1 and CDR2 sequences are KGHSH and LQKENI. In DNA, the CDR3 is TGTGCCAGCTCACCACGGGACTCCGGTGGGGCCAACGTCCTGACTTTC. Translated, it gives CASSPRDSGGANVLTF. Full variable domain (rest looked up from reference TRBV18 and TRBJ2-6): NAGVMQNPRHLVRRRGQEARLRCSPMKGHSHVYWYRQLPEEGLKFMVYLQKENIIDESGMPKERFSAEFPKEGPSILRIQQVVRGDSAAYFCASSPRDSGGANVLTFGAGSRLTVL.